This T cell receptor (beta chain) was captured in a study of blood T cells in healthy people across ages. Broader study findings: Possibly confounding the expanded clonotype changes was the fact that donor CMV status was unknown.

Caucasian, healthy and from Russia, the donors were aged between about 6 and 90. This clonotype was picked up one time. Its specificity is not known. The CDR3 is made up of 16 amino acids. Per germline, CDR1 ENHRY and CDR2 SYGVKD. A second PCR of roughly 7 to 11 cycles used a sample-barcoded 5' primer and a J-beta primer mix. All cDNA molecules were each tagged by a template-switch adaptor with 12 random nucleotides. Per sample, CDR3-containing paired-end reads numbered at least 2.5 million. TCRdb independently ran MiXCR on the 5' RACE reads; one entry per CDR3 protein. In the table there are 540,000 or so distinct CDR3 sequences, around 50% of which are singletons.

Sequenced input: blood. This TCR was sampled from an elderly man in good health. This rearrangement joins TRBV10-3 to TRBJ2-4; 7 bases are a match to TRBD1. The J call is doubtful: the DNA matches TRBJ2-7 better. In DNA, the CDR3 is TGTGCCATCAGCGTGCCCGGGACAGATAAATTATACGAGCAGTACTTC. Protein product: CAISVPGTDKLYEQYF.